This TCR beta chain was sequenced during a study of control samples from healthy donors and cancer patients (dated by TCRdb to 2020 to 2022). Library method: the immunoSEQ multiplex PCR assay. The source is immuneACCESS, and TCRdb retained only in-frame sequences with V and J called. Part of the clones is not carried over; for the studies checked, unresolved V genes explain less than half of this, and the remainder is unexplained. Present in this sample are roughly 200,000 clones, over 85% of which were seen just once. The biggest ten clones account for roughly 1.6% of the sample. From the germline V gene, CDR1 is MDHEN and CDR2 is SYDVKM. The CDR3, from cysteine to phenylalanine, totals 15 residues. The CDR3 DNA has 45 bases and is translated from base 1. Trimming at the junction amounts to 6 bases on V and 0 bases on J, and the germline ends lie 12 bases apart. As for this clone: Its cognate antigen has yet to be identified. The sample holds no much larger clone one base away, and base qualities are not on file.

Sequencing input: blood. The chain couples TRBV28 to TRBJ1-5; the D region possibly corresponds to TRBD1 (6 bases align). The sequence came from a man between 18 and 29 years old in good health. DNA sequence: TGTGCCAGCAGCCCGGGGGGCCCTAGCAATCAGCCCCAGCATTTT. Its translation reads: CASSPGGPSNQPQHF.